Sequencing of this T cell receptor beta chain was carried out in a study of T cells after yellow fever vaccination. Study background: SMART-Seq v4 Ultra Low Input prepared the low-cell-number fractions.

On this clonotype itself: Its antigen remains unknown.

General study points: Re-detected after boosting: most primary clones, more than 95% of CD4 and 80% to 90% of CD8. The secondary response was weaker but peaked faster, day 5 versus 15.

Conversion of TCR transcripts into cDNA relied on 5'RACE template switching, which added a universal primer site and UMIs. Using its own MiXCR run on the 5' RACE reads, TCRdb lists one record per CDR3 protein. The table lists some 300,000 distinct CDR3 sequences, approximately 10% of them singletons. V gave up 6 bases and J gave up 0 bases, with 15 bases separating them. There are 16 residues in the CDR3. Looked up from germline, CDR1 is MNHEY and CDR2 is SMNVEV (reference sequence). The rearrangement joins TRBV27 to TRBJ2-1, with D possibly being TRBD1 or TRBD2 (5 bases each). This receptor was taken from a man aged 18 to 35 who received the YFV17D yellow fever vaccine. Sequencing was performed on CD4+ T cells sorted from PBMCs, taken 5 days after the yellow fever booster vaccination. This CDR3 reads CASRGLAGSSYNEQFF. The CDR3 DNA reads TGTGCCAGCAGAGGGCTAGCAGGGAGCTCCTACAATGAGCAGTTCTTC.